This T cell receptor beta chain was sequenced during a study of blood T cell repertoires in COVID-19. CDR1 ENHRY and CDR2 SYGVKD come from the germline V gene. The CDR3 runs to 15 residues. The J segment lost 6 bases and the V segment lost 5 bases, leaving 5 bases of the junction unmatched. Sequencing was performed with immunoSEQ multiplex PCR; in TCRdb, only in-frame clones are kept and a portion is missing. Here the sample spans about 63,000 clones, about 70% being singletons. The material sequenced was peripheral blood. The source is a woman of 80 years or more with acute or convalescent COVID-19. The genes are TRBV10-3 and TRBJ2-1; TRBD1 matches 12 bases. This CDR3 is CAISSGTGGINEQFF. CDR3 bases: TGTGCCATCAGTTCCGGGACAGGGGGCATCAATGAGCAGTTCTTC.